This is a list of T cell receptor beta chains from one sample in a study of shared clonotypes between healthy human individuals. Here immunoSEQ multiplex PCR was the method, and the copy in TCRdb shows in-frame clones only, minus some. The data hold 400,000 to 550,000 clones, with 65% to 80% observed a single time. The sequenced sample was PBMCs. These receptor sequences come from a woman aged 40 to 55 in good health. Some clones in this sample may be carry-over from other donors' samples. Each CDR3 is given with its conserved first and last residue. A D gene is named only where the DNA matches it firmly. Clone size, where shown, is once, few, many, or a class for clones that have expanded.

D gene	J gene	V gene	clone size	CDR3 DNA	CDR3 protein
.	TRBJ1-5	TRBV9	.	TGTGCCAGCAGCGCTGGGACGGGACCATTGGGTCAGCCCCAGCATTTT	CASSAGTGPLGQPQHF
TRBD2	TRBJ2-7	TRBV6-5	.	TGTGCCAGCAGGAAAAGCGGGAGCTCCTACGAGCAGTACTTC	CASRKSGSSYEQYF
.	TRBJ1-4	TRBV11-2	.	TGTGCCAGCAGCCCGATTATTGGGCAGGGGAGTGAAAAACTGTTTTTT	CASSPIIGQGSEKLFF
.	TRBJ2-6	TRBV18	.	TGTGCCAGCTCACGGGAAGCTGGGGCCAACGTCCTGACTTTC	CASSREAGANVLTF
.	TRBJ2-3	TRBV9	.	TGTGCCAGCAGCTTGACCACTAGCACAGATACGCAGTATTTT	CASSLTTSTDTQYF
.	TRBJ2-3	TRBV30	.	TGTGCCTGGAGACCGACCACAGATACGCAGTATTTT	CAWRPTTDTQYF
TRBD2	TRBJ2-1	TRBV10-2	.	TGCGCCAGCAGTGATTTAGCGGGAGGGTCCGGAGAGCAGTTCTTC	CASSDLAGGSGEQFF
.	TRBJ2-5	TRBV11-2	few	TGTGCCAGCAGCTTAGTCCCCACTAAGGGGGAGACCCAGTACTTC	CASSLVPTKGETQYF
TRBD1	TRBJ2-1	TRBV7-2	.	TGTGCCAGCAGCCCACGGACAGGGGGCGGCAATGAGCAGTTCTTC	CASSPRTGGGNEQFF
TRBD1	TRBJ2-7	TRBV7-8	.	TGTGCCAGCAGTGGGACAGAATCCTACGAGCAGTACTTC	CASSGTESYEQYF
.	TRBJ2-2	TRBV5-5	.	TGTGCCAGCAGCCCCGGGCGGGGTACGAACACCGGGGAGCTGTTTTTT	CASSPGRGTNTGELFF
.	TRBJ1-3	TRBV27	.	TGTGCCAGCAGAGCAGACAGCGCTGGAAACACCATATATTTT	CASRADSAGNTIYF
.	TRBJ2-7	TRBV11-2	.	TGTGCCAGCAACAAGGGGGGCAGGGGTGGCGAGCAGTACTTC	CASNKGGRGGEQYF
.	TRBJ2-7	TRBV28	.	TGTGCCAGCAGCGAACCCAGCTCCTACGAGCAGTACTTC	CASSEPSSYEQYF
TRBD2	TRBJ2-2	TRBV6-5	.	TGTGCCAGCAGCTGGACTAGCGGATATACCGGGGAGCTGTTTTTT	CASSWTSGYTGELFF
.	TRBJ2-3	TRBV27	.	TGTGCCAGCAGGACCTCGGCTTGGGTTGATACGCAGTATTTT	CASRTSAWVDTQYF
TRBD1	TRBJ2-1	TRBV27	.	TGTGCCACCCAGAACAGGGGCAATGAGCAGTTCTTC	CATQNRGNEQFF
.	TRBJ2-7	TRBV4-3	.	TGCGCCAGCAGCCAAGTGCTGGGGGGGGCAGGGAGATATTACGAGCAGTACTTC	CASSQVLGGAGRYYEQYF
TRBD2	TRBJ2-1	TRBV28	.	TGTGCCAGCAGTTTCTTCCCCTCCACCGGGACTAGGAACTACAATGAGCAGTTCTTC	CASSFFPSTGTRNYNEQFF
.	TRBJ1-1	TRBV1	.	TGCACCAGCAGCCAAGATCGCGGGACAGGAAACATGAACACTGAAGCTTTCTTT	CTSSQDRGTGNMNTEAFF
TRBD2	TRBJ2-6	TRBV11-2	.	TGTGCCAGCAGCCACTCCCTAGCGGGAGGAACAGGGGCCAACGTCCTGACTTTC	CASSHSLAGGTGANVLTF
TRBD2	TRBJ2-3	TRBV4-3	many	TGCGCCAGCAGCCAAGATGGAGGAGGTAGCGGGACCCACACAGATACGCAGTATTTT	CASSQDGGGSGTHTDTQYF
TRBD1	TRBJ1-1	TRBV29-1	.	TGCAGCGTTGAACGACAGGGGTTCATGAACACTGAAGCTTTCTTT	CSVERQGFMNTEAFF
.	TRBJ2-1	TRBV28	.	TGTGCCAGCAGTTTTTGGGGGCCGACTTACAATGAGCAGTTCTTC	CASSFWGPTYNEQFF
.	TRBJ1-2	TRBV6-5	.	TGTGCCAGCAGTTACTCGGTGGGTGTATACACCTTC	CASSYSVGVYTF
.	TRBJ1-5	TRBV6-1	.	TGTGCCAGCAGTGAATTAGGGGGGGCTAATAGCAATCAGCCCCAGCATTTT	CASSELGGANSNQPQHF
TRBD1	TRBJ2-6	TRBV27	.	TGTGCCAGCAGTTTCCTCGGACAGGGGATTTCTGGGGCCAACGTCCTGACTTTC	CASSFLGQGISGANVLTF
TRBD1	TRBJ2-7	TRBV25-1	.	TGTGCCAGCAGTGAATTGGGGGTTAACAGGGGGTCGTACGAGCAGTACTTC	CASSELGVNRGSYEQYF
.	TRBJ1-2	TRBV27	.	TGTGCCAGCAGGGGGGAAGTCTATGGCTACACCTTC	CASRGEVYGYTF
.	TRBJ2-1	TRBV29-1	.	TGCAGCGTTGATACGCTAGCTATCCCTGAGCAGTTCTTC	CSVDTLAIPEQFF
.	TRBJ1-1	TRBV7-2	.	TGTGCCAGCAGCTTAGGACAGGCCGGTGAGTCTGAAGCTTTCTTT	CASSLGQAGESEAFF
TRBD2	TRBJ2-5	TRBV30	.	TGTGCCTGGAGGAGAGCGGGAGGGTCCCCAGAGACCCAGTACTTC	CAWRRAGGSPETQYF
.	TRBJ1-5	TRBV10-3	.	TGTGCCATCAGTGAGGGGCAGGGGATTAATAGCAATCAGCCCCAGCATTTT	CAISEGQGINSNQPQHF
TRBD2	TRBJ2-1	TRBV4-3	many	TGCGCCAGCAGCCTCTACTGGGGTAGCGGGGCCCTTATACGCAATGAGCAGTTCTTC	CASSLYWGSGALIRNEQFF
TRBD1	TRBJ2-6	TRBV5-1	once	TGCGCCAGCAGCTTGGGCGGGACAGGGGCCTCTGGGGCCAACGTCCTGACTTTC	CASSLGGTGASGANVLTF
.	TRBJ2-5	TRBV11-2	.	TGTGCCAGCAGCTTAGAATACGGGACCCAGTACTTC	CASSLEYGTQYF
.	TRBJ1-2	TRBV27	.	TGTACCAGCAGTTTATCCGACCCCGCCTATGGCTACACCTTC	CTSSLSDPAYGYTF
TRBD2	TRBJ2-1	TRBV7-9	.	TGTGCCAGCAGTTCGACTAGCGGAAGGTACTACAATGAGCAGTTCTTC	CASSSTSGRYYNEQFF
TRBD1	TRBJ2-2	TRBV9	.	TGTGCCAGCAGCGCTCCCTCCGGGACAGGGTCCACCGGGGAGCTGTTTTTT	CASSAPSGTGSTGELFF
TRBD2	TRBJ2-5	TRBV5-6	.	TGTGCCAGCAGCTTGGGTCTAGCGGGACAAGAGACCCAGTACTTC	CASSLGLAGQETQYF
TRBD2	TRBJ2-1	TRBV4-2	.	TGTGCCAGCAACCTGCGGGAGGACACGGGCAATGAGCAGTTCTTC	CASNLREDTGNEQFF
.	TRBJ1-5	TRBV28	.	TGTGCCAGCAGTTACCTCAATCAGCCCCAGCATTTT	CASSYLNQPQHF
.	TRBJ2-5	TRBV18	.	TGTGCCAGCTCACGACAAGAGACCCAGTACTTC	CASSRQETQYF
.	TRBJ1-6	TRBV7-3	once	TGTGCCAGCAGCTTAGGGCAGAATAATTCACCCCTCCACTTT	CASSLGQNNSPLHF
TRBD1	TRBJ1-6	TRBV6-8	.	TGTGCCAGCAGTTACGGATGGGACAGGGAATTTGACTCACCCCTCCACTTT	CASSYGWDREFDSPLHF
.	TRBJ2-2	TRBV5-6	once	TGTGTCAGCAGCTTAACGTGGGCCGGGGAGCTGTTTTTT	CVSSLTWAGELFF
TRBD1	TRBJ2-1	TRBV7-2	.	TGTGCCAGCAGCCCCCGGGACAGGGGTTGGAGTGAGCAGTTCTTC	CASSPRDRGWSEQFF
.	TRBJ2-7	TRBV29-1	.	TGCAGCGCAACCGACCCGTACGAGCAGTACTTC	CSATDPYEQYF
.	TRBJ2-5	TRBV18	.	TGTGCCAGCTCACCCCCCGAGGGGGGATACGAGACCCAGTACTTC	CASSPPEGGYETQYF
.	TRBJ2-5	TRBV30	.	TGTGCCTGGAGTGTTTGGGGGAGGAGCCCCCAAGAGACCCAGTACTTC	CAWSVWGRSPQETQYF
TRBD2	TRBJ2-4	TRBV18	.	TGTGCCAGCTCATCCGGGCTAGCGGGAGAGAAAAACATTCAGTACTTC	CASSSGLAGEKNIQYF
.	TRBJ2-5	TRBV7-9	.	TGTGCCAGCAGCCGACCACCTGACCAAGAGACCCAGTACTTC	CASSRPPDQETQYF
TRBD2	TRBJ2-7	TRBV5-6	.	TGTGCCAGCAGCCTCGGGACTAGCGGGAGGCAAAACGAGCAGTACTTC	CASSLGTSGRQNEQYF
.	TRBJ2-7	TRBV7-9	many	TGTGCCAGCAGCTTAGTTCGGGCAGGGACGTACGAGCAGTACTTC	CASSLVRAGTYEQYF
TRBD2	TRBJ2-5	TRBV5-1	once	TGCGCCAGCAGCTCGGGACTAGCGGGAGCGGGTGAGACCCAGTACTTC	CASSSGLAGAGETQYF
TRBD1	TRBJ1-2	TRBV9	.	TGTGCCAGCAGCCCCACAGGGGGAAACTATGGCTACACCTTC	CASSPTGGNYGYTF